The 32 T cell receptor beta chains below were found in one sample sequenced in a study of molecular identifiers for immune sequencing clone quantification. TCRdb fed the PCR reads into MiXCR, producing one record per CDR3 protein. The table includes 490,000 or so distinct CDR3 sequences, about 22% detected once. The sequencing input was naive CD8+ T cells from blood, with Jurkat cell RNA spiked in. Subset noted: FACS-sorted CD8+CD4-CCR7+CD45RA+ naive T cells. These TCRs come from a human donor in good health. Some libraries in this study had Jurkat cell RNA spiked in.

The chain joins TRBV4-3 to TRBJ2-3, with D hard to call. The CDR3 covers 21 residues. The germline CDR1 and CDR2 sequences are LGHNA and YSLEER. Trimming took 0 bases from V and 0 from J, leaving 25 bases between them. CDR3 coding DNA: TGCGCCAGCAGCCAAGACGCCTCGTCAGAACCTATATTTCTTAGCACAGATACGCAGTATTTT. Translation gives CASSQDASSEPIFLSTDTQYF.

In regard to this clonotype: One base away lies a much larger clone, so this may be a sequencing read error. V gene TRBV24-1 combines with J gene TRBJ2-6; unclear D gene. Germline lookup yields CDR1 KGHDR and CDR2 SFDVKD. The CDR3 length is 17 residues. The CDR3 protein is CATSDSDRSSRANVLTF. The CDR3 DNA sequence: TGTGCCACCAGTGATTCTGATAGGAGCTCTAGGGCCAACGTCCTGACTTTC.

This clonotype was counted many times. This chain uses TRBV6-5 with TRBJ2-7, with 8 nucleotides matching TRBD1. This CDR3 is 12 amino acids long. Losses at the gene ends were 5 bases for V and 5 bases for J; bases not matched to a gene: 2. Germline values: CDR1 MNHEY, CDR2 SVGAGI. CDR3: CASSQTGDEQYF. The CDR3 DNA reads as TGTGCCAGCAGTCAGACAGGGGACGAGCAGTACTTC.

This clonotype appeared once. The rearrangement joins TRBV10-1 to TRBJ2-7; 10 nucleotides align to TRBD1. This CDR3 contains 14 residues. The V segment lost 8 bases and the J segment 5 bases; nucleotides outside the gene matches: 9. Germline lookup yields CDR1 WNHNN and CDR2 SYGVQD (reference sequence). The CDR3 reads CASGAGTGDHEQYF. The CDR3 DNA sequence: TGCGCCAGCGGTGCCGGGACAGGGGACCACGAGCAGTACTTC.

This clonotype has more than one count but fewer than ten. The chain has TRBV27 and TRBJ1-1; the D gene is possibly TRBD1 (6 bases). Germline values: CDR1 MNHEY, CDR2 SMNVEV (reference sequence). Trimming took off 6 bases at V and 4 bases at J, with 12 bases between the two ends. The CDR3 is 13 residues long. The CDR3 DNA reads as TGTGCCAGCAGCGACAGGTTCGGCACTGAAGCTTTCTTT. Protein: CASSDRFGTEAFF.

This clonotype was recorded at least ten times. The J gene is TRBJ1-1, the V gene TRBV7-9; 9 nucleotides line up with TRBD1. Germline values: CDR1 SEHNR, CDR2 FQNEAQ (reference sequence). The CDR3 runs 13 residues. Trimming took 5 bases from V and 11 from J; bases not matched to a gene: 9. CDR3 nucleotide sequence: TGTGCCAGCAGCCGGGACAGGGATTTGTCGGCTTTCTTT. Translation gives CASSRDRDLSAFF.

The table lists this clonotype with many counts. This chain uses TRBV5-6 with TRBJ1-1; 9 bases are shared with TRBD1. Germline assignment: CDR1 SGHDT and CDR2 YYEEEE. This CDR3 region has 15 residues. The V gene end was trimmed by 3 bases and the J gene end by 5 bases; junction bases not matched to a gene: 8. CDR3 sequence reads: CASSSTGQGYTEAFF. CDR3 bases: TGTGCCAGCAGCTCGACGGGACAGGGTTATACTGAAGCTTTCTTT.

Note on this clonotype: The germline gene is not matched at one end of the junction; a read error may be the cause. The chain couples TRBV4-3 to TRBJ2-7, with TRBD2 identical over 12 bases. From germline, CDR1 is LGHNA and CDR2 YSLEER. The CDR3 has 15 amino acids. The CDR3 region is CASSQGLAGASEQHF. The CDR3 DNA reads TGCGCCAGCAGCCAAGGACTAGCGGGGGCGAGCGAGCAGCACTTC.

This clonotype was observed a handful of times. V is TRBV20-1 and J is TRBJ2-1; 8 bases agree with TRBD2. The J segment lost 8 bases and the V segment lost 1 base, leaving 7 bases of the junction unmatched. The CDR3 has 14 residues. Germline V lookup: CDR1 DFQATT, CDR2 SNEGSKA (reference sequence). The CDR3 bases are TGCAGTGCTAGAGTAGTAGCGGGAACGTATGAGCAGTTCTTC. The encoded protein is CSARVVAGTYEQFF.

This clonotype was seen many times. This chain joins TRBV3-1 and TRBJ2-7; 11 bases fit TRBD1. Trimming took 3 bases from V and 5 from J; bases not matched to a gene: 3. Germline V gene lookup returns CDR1 LGHDT and CDR2 YNNKEL (reference sequence). CDR3 length equals 14 residues. The CDR3 spells CASSHGDRGDEQYF. The CDR3 coding sequence is TGTGCCAGCAGCCACGGGGACAGGGGGGACGAGCAGTACTTC.

This sequence joins TRBV20-1 and TRBJ2-5; 10 nucleotides agree with TRBD1. The CDR3 has 14 amino acids. CDR1 and CDR2 from the germline V gene are DFQATT and SNEGSKA (reference sequence). V trimming: 6 bases; J trimming: 3 bases; junction bases outside the gene matches: 7. The CDR3 DNA sequence: TGCAGTGCCAACACCGGGACAGGGGAAGAGACCCAGTACTTC. As protein: CSANTGTGEETQYF.

J is TRBJ2-1 and V is TRBV12-3 or TRBV12-4, with D perhaps matching TRBD1 (6 bases). V shed 0 bases and J shed 4 bases, with 7 bases lying between them. CDR3 length: 14 residues. CDR3 nucleotides: TGTGCCAGCAGTTTAGCCAGGGGTTACAATGAGCAGTTCTTC. It is translated as CASSLARGYNEQFF.

This clonotype was detected only a few times. CDR3 DNA: TGCGCCAGCAGCCTGACTACTAGCGGGTATAGGCCCCAGTACTTC. Translating it yields CASSLTTSGYRPQYF. V is TRBV4-3 and J is TRBJ2-5, with TRBD2 matching 9 bases. V trimming: 4 bases; J trimming: 9 bases; junction bases outside the gene matches: 12. CDR1 is LGHNA and CDR2 is YSLEER in the germline V gene. This CDR3 region has 15 residues.

This clonotype was seen at least ten times. The genes are TRBV4-3 and TRBJ1-5; perhaps TRBD1 as D (5 bases). V lost 1 base to trimming and J lost 0 bases, with 28 bases between them. Germline V lookup: CDR1 LGHNA, CDR2 YSLEER. The CDR3 runs to 22 residues. This chain's CDR3 is CASSQVQGFWTRGRYSNQPQHF. The CDR3 nucleotides are TGCGCCAGCAGCCAAGTACAAGGATTCTGGACCCGGGGGAGGTATAGCAATCAGCCCCAGCATTTT.

The chain recombines TRBV3-1 with TRBJ2-2; 7 nucleotides line up with TRBD2. This CDR3 spans 16 amino acids. CDR1 is LGHDT and CDR2 is YNNKEL in the germline V gene (reference sequence). V shed 1 base, J shed 4 bases, and the junction held 6 bases outside the gene matches. The CDR3: CASSQVAGVVTGELFF. In DNA, the CDR3 is TGTGCCAGCAGCCAAGTGGCGGGAGTGGTCACCGGGGAGCTGTTTTTT.

The chain carries TRBV6-2 or TRBV6-3 and TRBJ2-7; 12 bases fit TRBD2. The CDR3 covers 15 residues. Germline trimming cut 6 bases from V and 4 bases from J; bases unmatched to any gene: 7. Germline CDR1 MNHEY, CDR2 SVGEGT. This CDR3 is CASSWTSGKSYEQYF. CDR3 DNA: TGTGCCAGCAGCTGGACTAGCGGGAAGTCTTACGAGCAGTACTTC.

With regard to this clonotype: One end of the junction is discordant with germline, which a read error may explain. V gene TRBV28 combines with J gene TRBJ2-1; 9 nucleotides line up with TRBD2. The CDR3 consists of 18 residues. Looked up from germline, CDR1 is MDHEN and CDR2 is SYDVKM. The CDR3, as DNA: TGTGCCAGCAGTCCCCCCTACCACTTGGCGGGAGGGGATAGTGAGCTGTTCTTC. Amino acids: CASSPPYHLAGGDSELFF.

This clonotype was seen ten or more times. The chain has TRBV7-9 and TRBJ2-2, with TRBD2 matching 8 bases. In germline, CDR1 is SEHNR, CDR2 FQNEAQ (reference sequence). There are 12 residues in the CDR3. CDR3 coding DNA: TGTTTCTGCGGGGGGCTCACCGGGGAGCTGTTTTTT. It is translated as CFCGGLTGELFF.

This clonotype was observed at least ten times. V and J are TRBV6-5 and TRBJ2-6, with 9 bases that match TRBD1. V shed 4 bases and J 0 bases; nucleotides not matched to a gene: 16. The CDR3 extends over 21 amino acids. Germline-derived CDR1 and CDR2 are MNHEY and SVGAGI. The CDR3 DNA is TGTGCCAGCAGTTCTACCGGGACAGGGACATTTACAAGCTCTGGGGCCAACGTCCTGACTTTC. Amino acids: CASSSTGTGTFTSSGANVLTF.

A single count supports this clonotype. A read error is likely, as this CDR3 ends without the conserved phenylalanine or tryptophan. The chain links TRBV20-1 to TRBJ1-5, with no clear D. Trimming pared 0 bases from V and 0 bases from J, leaving 15 bases between. The V gene's germline CDR1 is DFQATT and CDR2 SNEGSKA (reference sequence). The CDR3 extends over 17 amino acids. In nucleotides, the CDR3 is TGCAGTGCTAGAGATGTGGAAAACCCTTATAGCAATCAGCCCCAGCATTCT. Translating gives CSARDVENPYSNQPQHS.

In regard to this clonotype: A much larger clone is a single base away; this may be a read error. CDR3 DNA: TGCAGTGCTAGATTCCCATCCTCCCACGAGCAGTACTTC. This translates into CSARFPSSHEQYF. This chain links TRBV20-1 with TRBJ2-7; no clear D gene. Germline lookup yields CDR1 DFQATT and CDR2 SNEGSKA (reference sequence). The CDR3 is made up of 13 amino acids.

This clonotype was seen a few times. V usage is TRBV27 and J usage is TRBJ1-4; D gene uncertain. Germline-derived CDR1 and CDR2 are MNHEY and SMNVEV (reference sequence). The CDR3 is made up of 14 amino acids. Deletions cut 6 bases from V and 3 bases from J, with 11 bases between. CDR3 nucleotide sequence: TGTGCCAGCAGCCTACACGAGCCTAATGAAAAACTGTTTTTT. Translation gives CASSLHEPNEKLFF. Together with reference TRBV27 and TRBJ1-4, the CDR3 gives the full variable domain: EAQVTQNPRYLITVTGKKLTVTCSQNMNHEYMSWYRQDPGLGLRQIYYSMNVEVTDKGDVPEGYKVSRKEKRNFPLILESPSPNQTSLYFCASSLHEPNEKLFFGSGTQLSVL.

There are a few counts of this clonotype. The rearrangement links TRBV12-3 or TRBV12-4 to TRBJ1-5, with D possibly being TRBD1 (6 bases). The CDR3 totals 15 residues. Trimming cost V 6 bases and J 0 bases, with 12 bases left between them. The CDR3 nucleotides are TGTGCCAGCAGACCGGGGGCATCTAGCAATCAGCCCCAGCATTTT. Translating gives CASRPGASSNQPQHF.

Note on this clonotype: A much larger clone differs from this one at a single base, so this may be a read error. The chain links TRBV10-3 to TRBJ1-1; unclear D gene. V lost 10 bases to trimming and J lost 8 bases, with 14 bases between them. The CDR3 is made up of 11 amino acids. The germline CDR1 and CDR2 sequences are ENHRY and SYGVKD. CDR3 loop: CATRGPREAFF. As DNA, the CDR3 is TGTGCCACCCGCGGGCCCAGGGAAGCTTTCTTT.

CDR3 amino acids: CASSLGWGERYEQYF. CDR3 coding DNA: TGCGCCAGCAGCCTTGGATGGGGGGAACGGTACGAGCAGTACTTC. The genes are TRBV5-1 and TRBJ2-7; weak D call: TRBD2 (6 bases). Germline CDR1 and CDR2: SGHRS and YFSETQ. The CDR3 consists of 15 residues. V gave up 4 bases and J gave up 4 bases, with 18 bases separating them.

The sample holds many counts of this clonotype. The V call is TRBV25-1, the J call TRBJ2-3; tentatively, D is TRBD2 (5 bases). The length of the CDR3 is 12 residues. V lost 7 bases to trimming and J lost 7 bases, with 12 bases between them. Looked up from germline, CDR1 is MGHDK and CDR2 is SYGVNS. CDR3 amino acids: CASTDGVNTQYF. Written as DNA, the CDR3 is TGTGCCAGCACGGACGGGGTGAATACGCAGTATTTT.

This chain joins TRBV4-1 and TRBJ2-7; 9 bases map to TRBD2. CDR1 MGHRA and CDR2 YSYEKL come from the germline V gene. V gave up 0 bases and J gave up 4 bases; unmatched junction bases: 4. The CDR3 runs to 15 residues. In nucleotides, the CDR3 is TGCGCCAGCAGCCAAGATATAGCGGGGGTTTACGAGCAGTACTTC. Encoded protein: CASSQDIAGVYEQYF.

This clonotype was detected only a few times. The genes are TRBV19 and TRBJ1-5, with D perhaps matching TRBD1 (5 bases). The germline V gene has CDR1 LNHDA and CDR2 SQIVND (reference sequence). CDR3 length equals 16 residues. V was shortened by 3 bases and J by 7 bases, with 19 bases between the two germline ends. CDR3 coding DNA: TGTGCCAGTAGTATCAACGGAGACGGGGGAAGCCAGCCCCAGCATTTT. It translates to CASSINGDGGSQPQHF.

For this clonotype: A single base separates this from a much larger clone, so it may be a read error. The CDR3 end shows no conserved phenylalanine or tryptophan, and so a read error is likely. DNA of the CDR3: TGTGCCACCCTAGTGAACATAGCGGGGAGCACAGATACGCAGTATCTT. This sequence encodes CATLVNIAGSTDTQYL. This chain links TRBV6-1 with TRBJ2-3; 8 positions agree with TRBD2. Germline V gene sequence: CDR1 MNHNS, CDR2 SASEGT. The CDR3 loop spans 16 amino acids. With V trimmed by 10 bases and J by 0 bases, 12 bases remained unmatched.

This clonotype was recorded at least ten times. The chain is built from TRBV20-1 and TRBJ1-1, with TRBD1 matching 12 bases. The length of the CDR3 is 18 residues. With 1 base clipped from V and 1 base from J, the junction kept 10 bases outside the gene matches. Germline lookup yields CDR1 DFQATT and CDR2 SNEGSKA (reference sequence). For the CDR3, the DNA is TGCAGTGCTAGAGCCTTGCGGGGACAGGGGGCTCCGAACACTGAAGCTTTCTTT. Protein: CSARALRGQGAPNTEAFF.

About this clonotype: A read error may produce the germline difference seen at one junction end. This sequence joins TRBV19 and TRBJ2-7, with TRBD2 matching over 8 bases. Germline V gene data show CDR1 as LNHDA and CDR2 as SQIVND (reference sequence). The CDR3 extends over 16 amino acids. The CDR3 DNA follows: TGTGCCGGTAGCCCGTCGAGCGGGGGATTCTCCTACGAGCAGTACTTC. Amino acids: CAGSPSSGGFSYEQYF. Full variable domain (remainder filled in from reference TRBV19 and TRBJ2-7): DGGITQSPKYLFRKEGQNVTLSCEQNLNHDAMYWYRQDPGQGLRLIYYSQIVNDFQKGDIAEGYSVSREKKESFPLTVTSAQKNPTAFYLCAGSPSSGGFSYEQYFGPGTRLTVT.

The V call is TRBV9, the J call TRBJ2-5; the match to TRBD1 covers 9 bases. The germline gives CDR1 SGDLS, CDR2 YYNGEE. The CDR3 is 16 amino acids. The trim removed 3 bases at V and 5 bases at J, leaving 11 bases unmatched. In DNA form, the CDR3 reads TGTGCCAGCAGCGCCGAAGGGACAGGGTTTGATGAGACCCAGTACTTC. This sequence encodes CASSAEGTGFDETQYF. Variable domain in full (rest from reference TRBV9 and TRBJ2-5): DSGVTQTPKHLITATGQRVTLRCSPRSGDLSVYWYQQSLDQGLQFLIQYYNGEERAKGNILERFSAQQFPDLHSELNLSSLELGDSALYFCASSAEGTGFDETQYFGPGTRLLVL.